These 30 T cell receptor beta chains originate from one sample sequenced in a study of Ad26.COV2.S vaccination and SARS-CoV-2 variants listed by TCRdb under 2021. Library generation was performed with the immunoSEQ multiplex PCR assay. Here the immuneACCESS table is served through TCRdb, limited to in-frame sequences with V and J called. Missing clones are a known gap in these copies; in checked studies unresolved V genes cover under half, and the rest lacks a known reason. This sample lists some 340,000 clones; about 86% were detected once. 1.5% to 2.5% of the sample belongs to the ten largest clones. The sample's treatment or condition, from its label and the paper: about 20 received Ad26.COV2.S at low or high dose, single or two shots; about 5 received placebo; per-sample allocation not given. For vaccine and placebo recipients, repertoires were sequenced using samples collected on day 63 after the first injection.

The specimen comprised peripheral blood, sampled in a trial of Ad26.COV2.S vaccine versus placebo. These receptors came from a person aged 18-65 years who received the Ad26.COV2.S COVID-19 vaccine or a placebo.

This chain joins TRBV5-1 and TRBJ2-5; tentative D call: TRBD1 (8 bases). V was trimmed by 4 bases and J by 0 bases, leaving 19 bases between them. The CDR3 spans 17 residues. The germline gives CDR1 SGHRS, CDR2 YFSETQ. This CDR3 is CASSADRGLKYQETQYF. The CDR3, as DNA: TGCGCCAGCAGCGCCGACAGGGGACTAAAGTACCAAGAGACCCAGTACTTC.

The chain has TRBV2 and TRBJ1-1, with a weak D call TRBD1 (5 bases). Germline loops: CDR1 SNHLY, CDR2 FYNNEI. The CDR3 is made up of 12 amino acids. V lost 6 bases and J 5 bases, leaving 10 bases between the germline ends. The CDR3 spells CASSADSTEAFF. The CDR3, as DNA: TGTGCCAGCAGCGCTGACAGTACTGAAGCTTTCTTT.

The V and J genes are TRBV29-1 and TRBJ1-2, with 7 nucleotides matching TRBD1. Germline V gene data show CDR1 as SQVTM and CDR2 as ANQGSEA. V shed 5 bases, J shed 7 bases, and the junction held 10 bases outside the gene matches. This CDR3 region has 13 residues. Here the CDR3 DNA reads TGCAGCGTTTTCTCAACAGGGGATAGTGGCTACACCTTC. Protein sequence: CSVFSTGDSGYTF.

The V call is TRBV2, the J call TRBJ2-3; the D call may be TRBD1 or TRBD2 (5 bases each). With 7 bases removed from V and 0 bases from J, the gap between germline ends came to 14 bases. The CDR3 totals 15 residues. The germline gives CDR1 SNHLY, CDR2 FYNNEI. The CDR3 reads CASTPRDRSTDTQYF. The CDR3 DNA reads TGTGCCAGCACGCCCCGGGACCGCAGCACAGATACGCAGTATTTT.

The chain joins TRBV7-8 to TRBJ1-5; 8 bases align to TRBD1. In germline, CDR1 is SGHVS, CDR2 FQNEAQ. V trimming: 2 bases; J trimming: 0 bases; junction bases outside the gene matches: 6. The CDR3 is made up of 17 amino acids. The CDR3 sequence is CASSLLGTGNSNQPQHF. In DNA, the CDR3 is TGTGCCAGCAGCTTACTAGGGACAGGCAATAGCAATCAGCCCCAGCATTTT.

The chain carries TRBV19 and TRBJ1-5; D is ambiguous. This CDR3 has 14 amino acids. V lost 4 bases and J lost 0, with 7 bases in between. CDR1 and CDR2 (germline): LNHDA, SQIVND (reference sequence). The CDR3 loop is CASSNGYSNQPQHF. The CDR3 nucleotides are TGTGCCAGTAGTAACGGTTATAGCAATCAGCCCCAGCATTTT.

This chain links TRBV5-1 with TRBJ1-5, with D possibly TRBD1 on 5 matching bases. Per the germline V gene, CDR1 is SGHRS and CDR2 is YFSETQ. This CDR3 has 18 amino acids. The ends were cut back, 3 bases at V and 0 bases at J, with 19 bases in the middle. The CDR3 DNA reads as TGCGCCAGCAGCTGGGGATACAGGCTGGGGCATAGCAATCAGCCCCAGCATTTT. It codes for CASSWGYRLGHSNQPQHF.

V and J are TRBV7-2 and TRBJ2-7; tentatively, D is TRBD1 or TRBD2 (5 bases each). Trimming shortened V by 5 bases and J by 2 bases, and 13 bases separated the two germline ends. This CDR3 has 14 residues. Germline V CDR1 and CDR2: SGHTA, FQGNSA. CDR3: CASSPRDQTYEQYF. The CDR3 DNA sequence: TGTGCCAGCAGCCCCCGGGACCAGACCTACGAGCAGTACTTC.

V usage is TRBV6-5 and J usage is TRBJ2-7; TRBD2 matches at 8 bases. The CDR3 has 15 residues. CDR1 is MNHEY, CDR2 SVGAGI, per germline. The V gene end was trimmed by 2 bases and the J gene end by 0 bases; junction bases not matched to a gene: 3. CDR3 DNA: TGTGCCAGCAGTTACGGTCGGGGGGGCTCCTACGAGCAGTACTTC. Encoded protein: CASSYGRGGSYEQYF.

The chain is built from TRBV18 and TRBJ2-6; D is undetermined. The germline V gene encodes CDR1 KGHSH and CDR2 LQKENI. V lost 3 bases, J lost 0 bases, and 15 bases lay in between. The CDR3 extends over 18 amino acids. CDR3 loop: CASSPLVFKSSGANVLTF. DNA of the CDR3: TGTGCCAGCTCACCCCTCGTTTTTAAGAGCTCTGGGGCCAACGTCCTGACTTTC.

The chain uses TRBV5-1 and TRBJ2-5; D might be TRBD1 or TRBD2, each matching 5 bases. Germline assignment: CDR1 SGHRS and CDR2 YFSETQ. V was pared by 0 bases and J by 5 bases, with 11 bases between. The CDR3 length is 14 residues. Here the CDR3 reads CASSLGGNLETQYF. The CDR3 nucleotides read TGCGCCAGCAGCTTGGGGGGGAATTTGGAGACCCAGTACTTC. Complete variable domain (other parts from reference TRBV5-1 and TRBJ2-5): KAGVTQTPRYLIKTRGQQVTLSCSPISGHRSVSWYQQTPGQGLQFLFEYFSETQRNKGNFPGRFSGRQFSNSRSEMNVSTLELGDSALYLCASSLGGNLETQYFGPGTRLLVL.

CDR3 amino acids: CASSLGGRGNQPQHF. CDR3 coding DNA: TGTGCCAGCAGCTTGGGGGGGCGCGGCAATCAGCCCCAGCATTTT. This sequence joins TRBV7-2 and TRBJ1-5; D possibly corresponds to TRBD1 (6 bases). Germline V CDR1 and CDR2: SGHTA, FQGNSA. V lost 3 bases to trimming and J lost 2 bases, with 11 bases between them. This CDR3 is built from 15 residues.

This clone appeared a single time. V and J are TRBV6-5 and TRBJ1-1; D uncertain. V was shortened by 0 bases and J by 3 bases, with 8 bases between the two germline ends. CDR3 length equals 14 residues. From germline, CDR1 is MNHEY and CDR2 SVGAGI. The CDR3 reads CASSYSWQDTEAFF. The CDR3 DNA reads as TGTGCCAGCAGTTACTCGTGGCAAGACACTGAAGCTTTCTTT.

The CDR3 DNA reads TGCGCCAGCAGCCGCCAGCGGGGGCGCACAGATACGCAGTATTTT. Translating it yields CASSRQRGRTDTQYF. The V gene is TRBV4-3, the J gene TRBJ2-3, with TRBD2 matching over 8 bases. Germline CDR1 reads LGHNA; CDR2 reads YSLEER. The CDR3 contains 15 residues. Trimming at V came to 4 bases and at J to 1 base, leaving 4 bases not matched to a gene.

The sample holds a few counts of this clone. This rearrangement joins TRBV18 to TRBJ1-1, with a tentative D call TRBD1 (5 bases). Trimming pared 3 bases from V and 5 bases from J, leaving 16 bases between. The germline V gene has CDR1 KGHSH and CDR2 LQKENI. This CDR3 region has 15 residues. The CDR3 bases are TGTGCCAGCTCACCTAATACGGGGCGCTTAACTGAAGCTTTCTTT. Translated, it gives CASSPNTGRLTEAFF.

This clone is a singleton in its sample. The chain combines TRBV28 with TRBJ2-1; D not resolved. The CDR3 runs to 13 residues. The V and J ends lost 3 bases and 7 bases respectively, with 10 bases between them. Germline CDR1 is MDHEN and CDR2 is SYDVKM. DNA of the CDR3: TGTGCCAGCAGTTTGTGGGATGGGAATGAGCAGTTCTTC. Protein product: CASSLWDGNEQFF.

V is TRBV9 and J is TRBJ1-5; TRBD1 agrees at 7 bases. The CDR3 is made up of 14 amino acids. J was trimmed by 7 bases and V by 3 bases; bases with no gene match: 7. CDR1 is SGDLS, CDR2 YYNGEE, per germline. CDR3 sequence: CASSEQGWDQPQHF. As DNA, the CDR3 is TGTGCCAGCAGCGAACAGGGGTGGGACCAGCCCCAGCATTTT.

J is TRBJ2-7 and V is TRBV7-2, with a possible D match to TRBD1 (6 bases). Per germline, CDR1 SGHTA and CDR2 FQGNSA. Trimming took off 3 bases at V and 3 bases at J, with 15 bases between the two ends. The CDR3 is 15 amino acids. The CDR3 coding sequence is TGTGCCAGCAGCTTTAGCTGGGCCAGGGGCTACGAGCAGTACTTC. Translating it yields CASSFSWARGYEQYF.

DNA of the CDR3: TGTGCCAGCAGCCCAGGGGGCTCTGGGGCCAACGTCCTGACTTTC. Residues: CASSPGGSGANVLTF. The V and J genes are TRBV3-1 (or the pseudogene TRBV3-2) and TRBJ2-6, with 7 bases identical to TRBD1. The junction had 0 bases not matched to a gene; V was cut back by 4 bases and J by 0 bases. Germline values: CDR1 LGHDT, CDR2 YNNKEL (reference sequence). The CDR3 has 15 residues.

CDR3 sequence: CASSYRQDRNYGYTF. CDR3 nucleotide sequence: TGTGCCAGCAGTTACAGGCAGGATCGTAACTATGGCTACACCTTC. The rearrangement uses TRBV6-5 and TRBJ1-2; D is ambiguous. V dropped 2 bases and J dropped 1 base, with 11 bases sitting between them. The CDR3 consists of 15 residues. The germline gives CDR1 MNHEY, CDR2 SVGAGI.

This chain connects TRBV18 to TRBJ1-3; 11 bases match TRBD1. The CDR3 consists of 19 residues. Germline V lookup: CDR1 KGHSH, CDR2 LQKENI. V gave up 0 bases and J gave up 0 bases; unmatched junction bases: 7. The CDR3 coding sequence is TGTGCCAGCTCACCACCGTCGAGGACAGGGGGCTCCTCTGGAAACACCATATATTTT. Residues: CASSPPSRTGGSSGNTIYF.

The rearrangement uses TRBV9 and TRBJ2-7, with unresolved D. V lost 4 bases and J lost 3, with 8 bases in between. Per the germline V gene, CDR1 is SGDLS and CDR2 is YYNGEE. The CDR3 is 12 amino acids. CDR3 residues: CASSTTDYEQYF. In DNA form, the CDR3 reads TGTGCCAGCAGCACCACCGACTACGAGCAGTACTTC. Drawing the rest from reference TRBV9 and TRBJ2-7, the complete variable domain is DSGVTQTPKHLITATGQRVTLRCSPRSGDLSVYWYQQSLDQGLQFLIQYYNGEERAKGNILERFSAQQFPDLHSELNLSSLELGDSALYFCASSTTDYEQYFGPGTRLTVT.

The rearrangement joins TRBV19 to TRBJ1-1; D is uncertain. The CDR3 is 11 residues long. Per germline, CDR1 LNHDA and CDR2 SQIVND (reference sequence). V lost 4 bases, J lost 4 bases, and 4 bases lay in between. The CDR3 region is CASSTITEAFF. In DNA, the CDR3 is TGTGCCAGTAGTACGATCACTGAAGCTTTCTTT.

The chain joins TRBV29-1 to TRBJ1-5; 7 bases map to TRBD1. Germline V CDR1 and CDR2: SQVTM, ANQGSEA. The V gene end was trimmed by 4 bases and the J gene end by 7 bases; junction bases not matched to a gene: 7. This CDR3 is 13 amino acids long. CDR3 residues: CSVAVNRGQPQHF. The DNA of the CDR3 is TGCAGCGTTGCCGTTAACAGGGGACAGCCCCAGCATTTT.

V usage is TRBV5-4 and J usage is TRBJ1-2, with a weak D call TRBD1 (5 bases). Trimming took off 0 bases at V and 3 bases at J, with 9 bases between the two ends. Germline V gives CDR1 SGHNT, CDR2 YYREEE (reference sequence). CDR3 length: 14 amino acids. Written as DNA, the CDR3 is TGTGCCAGCAGCTTGGATATGGGGGACTATGGCTACACCTTC. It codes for CASSLDMGDYGYTF.

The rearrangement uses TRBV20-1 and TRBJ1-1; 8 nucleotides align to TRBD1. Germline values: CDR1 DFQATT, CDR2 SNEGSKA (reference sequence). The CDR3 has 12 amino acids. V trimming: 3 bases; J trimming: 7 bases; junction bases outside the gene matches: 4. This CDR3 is CSASEQGVEAFF. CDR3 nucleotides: TGCAGTGCTAGTGAACAGGGGGTTGAAGCTTTCTTT.

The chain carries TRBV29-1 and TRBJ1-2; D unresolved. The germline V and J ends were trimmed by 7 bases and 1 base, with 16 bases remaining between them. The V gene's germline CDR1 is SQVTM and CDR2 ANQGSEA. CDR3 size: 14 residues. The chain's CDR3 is CSAQSPDINYGYTF. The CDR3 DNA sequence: TGCAGCGCCCAAAGTCCCGACATTAACTATGGCTACACCTTC.

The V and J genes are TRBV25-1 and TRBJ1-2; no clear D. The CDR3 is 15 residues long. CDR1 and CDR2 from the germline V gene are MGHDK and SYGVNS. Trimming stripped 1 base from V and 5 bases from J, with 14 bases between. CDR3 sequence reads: CASSESGRTLYGYTF. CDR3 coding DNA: TGTGCCAGCAGTGAATCGGGCAGGACCCTTTATGGCTACACCTTC.

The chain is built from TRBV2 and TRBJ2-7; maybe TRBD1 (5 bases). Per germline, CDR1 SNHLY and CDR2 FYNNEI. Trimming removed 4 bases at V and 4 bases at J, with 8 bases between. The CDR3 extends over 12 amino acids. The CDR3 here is CASSVKGYEQYF. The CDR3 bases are TGTGCCAGCAGTGTGAAGGGGTACGAGCAGTACTTC.

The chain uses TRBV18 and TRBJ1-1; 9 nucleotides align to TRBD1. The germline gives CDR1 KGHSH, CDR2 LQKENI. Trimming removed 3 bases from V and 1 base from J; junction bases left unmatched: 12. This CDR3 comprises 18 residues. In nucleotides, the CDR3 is TGTGCCAGCTCACCCGTCCCGGGACAGGGTTGGGCGAACACTGAAGCTTTCTTT. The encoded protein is CASSPVPGQGWANTEAFF.